The T cell receptor (beta chain) under discussion was sequenced for a study of blood T cell repertoires in COVID-19 (dated by TCRdb to 2020 to 2022). Notes on the research overall: Samples covering the acute and convalescent phases of COVID-19 were provided by collaborators in the United States, Italy and Spain. The material from the prospective study consisted of cDNA or gDNA derived from T cells, B-cell-depleted T cells, or PBMCs. Subjects who had been exposed to COVID-19, were actively infected with it, or had recovered from it provided the deeply sampled blood TCRbeta repertoires that made up the dataset. The repertoires were made available in a free public database intended to serve as a resource for research on the immune response to SARS-CoV-2. Samples came from the ongoing ImmuneRACE study (first 160 participants) plus 1,254 subjects from 6 global collaborators. The sample metadata nearly always contained a de-identified subject ID, COVID-19 status, age in years and sex. Where available, HLA class I and class II types were taken from metadata supplied by the sample provider and were not determined by assay-based typing. The full study reports these points: How much clinical and demographic metadata was included differed by source and by participant, and the metadata was provided uncurated.

Relative to germline, V is missing 5 bases and J is missing 4 bases, with 10 bases of the junction outside any gene match. Reading from cysteine to phenylalanine, the CDR3 counts 15 amino acids. Only CDR3 DNA is held: 45 bases, read in frame from base 1. CDR1 MNHEY and CDR2 SMNVEV are derived from the germline V gene (reference sequence). With regard to this clone: No cognate antigen has been identified for it. No clone much larger than this one lies a single base away; base qualities are absent.

The immunoSEQ Assay, a bias-controlled multiplex PCR, was used to amplify TCRbeta CDR3 regions from genomic DNA. Processing in the source paper ran as follows. Within the assay, amplification of reference gene primers was used to estimate how many nucleated cells each sample contained. Sequence reads were collapsed and filtered to measure the absolute abundance of every unique TCRbeta CDR3 rearrangement. For each sample, productive Simpson clonality was calculated as the square root of Simpson's diversity index over productive rearrangements. The immuneACCESS repertoire file appears here via TCRdb, limited to in-frame rearrangements. These files lack a portion of the clones; in checked studies, under half of the deficit traces to unresolved V genes, and the cause of the others is not known. The D gene and trimming were derived from the DNA, and the V and J assignments and clone size from that table. A total of about 190,000 clones appear in this sample, around 90% of them only once. The ten largest clonotypes hold approximately 0.62% of the sample.

The collaborating institutions used their own protocols to collect whole blood in K2EDTA tubes. For TCRbeta analysis, collaborators shipped samples in one of three forms: frozen whole blood, isolated PBMCs, or DNA extracted from either of those sample types. Sequencing was carried out using peripheral blood. The chain is encoded by TRBV27 joined to TRBJ1-2, with 7 bases aligning to TRBD1. This receptor was identified in a man aged 45-65 years with acute or convalescent COVID-19. This receptor carries the CDR3 CASSPYRDSLYGYTF. The DNA is TGTGCCAGCAGTCCCTATAGGGACAGCCTCTATGGCTACACCTTC.